The rows below give T cell receptor beta chains drawn from one sample of a study of spatial heterogeneity in lung cancer. Each CDR3 protein gets one entry after TCRdb re-called the 5' RACE reads with MiXCR. The repertoire holds about 21,000 distinct CDR3 sequences, with about 4.6% as singletons. The specimen comprised PBMCs, sampled at surgery. These receptors all come from a male donor with early-stage non-small cell lung cancer. CDR3s include the opening cysteine and the closing phenylalanine or tryptophan. The D gene is left open where the match is weak. Size is stated for part of the rows, as once, few or many counts, or as a class when the clone is expanded.

J gene: TRBJ1-2
D gene: -
V gene: TRBV12-3/TRBV12-4
clone size: -
CDR3 protein: CASSGLIINYGYTF
CDR3 DNA: TGTGCCAGCAGTGGCCTCATCATTAACTATGGCTACACCTTC

J gene: TRBJ2-1
D gene: TRBD2
V gene: TRBV5-1
clone size: many
CDR3 protein: CASSSGELAGSYNEQFF
CDR3 DNA: TGCGCCAGCAGTAGTGGGGAGCTAGCGGGCTCCTACAATGAGCAGTTCTTC

J gene: TRBJ2-5
D gene: -
V gene: TRBV12-3/TRBV12-4
clone size: many
CDR3 protein: CASSLTGEETRKTQYF
CDR3 DNA: TGTGCCAGCAGTTTAACGGGAGAAGAAACACGGAAGACCCAGTACTTC

J gene: TRBJ2-2
D gene: TRBD1
V gene: TRBV10-3
clone size: medium-sized
CDR3 protein: CAIRGTGGTQNTGELFF
CDR3 DNA: TGTGCCATCAGGGGGACAGGGGGAACACAGAACACCGGGGAGCTGTTTTTT

J gene: TRBJ1-6
D gene: -
V gene: TRBV9
clone size: many
CDR3 protein: CASSAGPGPLHF
CDR3 DNA: TGTGCCAGCAGCGCAGGGCCGGGACCCCTCCACTTT

J gene: TRBJ1-2
D gene: -
V gene: TRBV5-6
clone size: medium-sized
CDR3 protein: CASSSGPQGYTF
CDR3 DNA: TGTGCCAGCAGCTCGGGTCCCCAGGGCTACACCTTC

J gene: TRBJ1-2
D gene: -
V gene: TRBV6-2/TRBV6-3
clone size: few
CDR3 protein: CASSYTGVTNYGYTF
CDR3 DNA: TGTGCCAGCAGTTACACAGGCGTGACTAACTATGGCTACACCTTC

J gene: TRBJ1-4
D gene: -
V gene: TRBV20-1
clone size: many
CDR3 protein: CSARETYGRRGEKLFF
CDR3 DNA: TGCAGTGCTAGAGAAACCTATGGCAGGAGAGGGGAAAAACTGTTTTTT

J gene: TRBJ1-2
D gene: -
V gene: TRBV2
clone size: few
CDR3 protein: CASTDNTNYGYTF
CDR3 DNA: TGTGCCAGCACGGACAACACTAACTATGGCTACACCTTC

J gene: TRBJ2-1
D gene: -
V gene: TRBV6-2/TRBV6-3
clone size: many
CDR3 protein: CASSYSRLEQFF
CDR3 DNA: TGTGCCAGCAGTTACTCGCGTCTGGAGCAGTTCTTC

J gene: TRBJ2-5
D gene: -
V gene: TRBV7-7
clone size: many
CDR3 protein: CASSLAARETQYF
CDR3 DNA: TGTGCTAGCAGCTTAGCAGCAAGGGAGACCCAGTACTTC